Below, 14 T cell receptor beta chains from the same sample are listed, as sequenced in a study of cytomegalovirus exposure and HLA in healthy donors (dated by TCRdb to about 2017). Libraries came from the immunoSEQ multiplex PCR assay. The multiplex PCR relied on a mix of 60 forward primers for TCR Vbeta segments and 13 reverse primers for TCR Jbeta segments. TCRdb limited this immuneACCESS table to in-frame rearrangements with V and J called. A share of clones is missing; checked studies link under half to unresolved V genes, and the rest is unexplained. The sample data list about 150,000 clones, and 50% to 75% of these were observed just once. Approximately 6.6% of the sample comes from the top ten. The sequencing sample was made of PBMCs. These receptor sequences come from a woman aged 60-70 years in good health and CMV-seropositive.

This sequence joins TRBV27 and TRBJ1-6; 8 bases align to TRBD1. J lost 6 bases, V lost 3 bases, and 13 bases had no gene match. CDR3 length equals 18 residues. Germline values: CDR1 MNHEY, CDR2 SMNVEV (reference sequence). In DNA form, the CDR3 reads TGTGCCAGCAGTTTGTTCACGTGGACAGGGTTCAGTAATTCACCCCTCCACTTT. It codes for CASSLFTWTGFSNSPLHF.

The rearrangement joins TRBV5-1 to TRBJ2-7; 10 nucleotides match TRBD2. This CDR3 is 15 amino acids long. The germline V gene has CDR1 SGHRS and CDR2 YFSETQ. V lost 5 bases to trimming and J lost 4 bases; unmatched junction nucleotides: 9. The CDR3 sequence is CASRDGGLALYEQYF. The DNA of the CDR3 is TGCGCCAGCAGAGATGGGGGACTAGCGCTATACGAGCAGTACTTC.

The chain joins TRBV2 to TRBJ1-5; 8 bases line up with TRBD1. V trimming: 7 bases; J trimming: 4 bases; junction bases outside the gene matches: 9. The CDR3 sequence is 15 residues long. The germline V gene has CDR1 SNHLY and CDR2 FYNNEI. CDR3 protein: CASTVGDRRNQPQHF. As DNA, the CDR3 is TGTGCCAGCACCGTAGGGGACAGGCGTAATCAGCCCCAGCATTTT.

This clone was counted only a few times. The V gene is TRBV5-4, the J gene TRBJ1-2, with D uncertain. There are 14 residues in the CDR3. Trimming cost V 1 base and J 0 bases, with 7 bases left between them. Per the germline V gene, CDR1 is SGHNT and CDR2 is YYREEE (reference sequence). This chain's CDR3 is CASSLRGTNYGYTF. The CDR3 coding sequence is TGTGCCAGCAGCTTGCGCGGGACTAACTATGGCTACACCTTC.

The J gene is TRBJ1-5, the V gene TRBV28; no firm D call. Germline CDR1 MDHEN, CDR2 SYDVKM. Between the trimmed V and J ends, which lost 3 bases and 7 bases, there was a span of 7 bases. The CDR3 is made up of 12 amino acids. The CDR3 loop is CASSFPLQPQHF. The CDR3 DNA is TGTGCCAGCAGTTTCCCGTTGCAGCCCCAGCATTTT.

This sequence joins TRBV30 and TRBJ2-7, with TRBD1 identical over 9 bases. The V segment lost 3 bases and the J segment 0 bases; nucleotides outside the gene matches: 6. The CDR3 consists of 15 residues. From germline, CDR1 is GTSNPN and CDR2 SVGIG (reference sequence). As DNA, the CDR3 is TGTGCCTGGAGGGAGACAGGGGGTATCTCCTACGAGCAGTACTTC. It encodes CAWRETGGISYEQYF.

CDR3 loop: CASSPRRVGYEQYF. The DNA of the CDR3 is TGTGCCAGCTCACCTCGCCGGGTCGGGTACGAGCAGTACTTC. The gene calls are TRBV18 and TRBJ2-7, with D unclear. Trimming cost V 3 bases and J 4 bases, with 13 bases left between them. The CDR3 loop spans 14 amino acids. Germline V gene sequence: CDR1 KGHSH, CDR2 LQKENI.

In this sample, this clone turned up once. J is TRBJ2-6 and V is TRBV28; possible D gene TRBD1, 5 bases. CDR1 MDHEN and CDR2 SYDVKM come from the germline V gene. Between the trimmed V and J ends, which lost 5 bases and 0 bases, there was a span of 20 bases. The CDR3 spans 19 residues. Here the CDR3 reads CASSDIWGPNNSGANVLTF. CDR3 sequence (DNA): TGTGCCAGCAGTGATATCTGGGGCCCAAATAACTCTGGGGCCAACGTCCTGACTTTC.

This chain connects TRBV6-1 to TRBJ1-2, with 8 bases lining up with TRBD1. Trimming cost V 6 bases and J 3 bases; bases outside gene matches: 9. The CDR3 spans 15 residues. Germline CDR1 reads MNHNS; CDR2 reads SASEGT. The CDR3 bases are TGTGCCAGCAGAATAAACAGGGGGTGGGACTATGGCTACACCTTC. It yields the protein CASRINRGWDYGYTF.

The chain uses TRBV27 and TRBJ2-7; possible D gene TRBD2, 6 bases. Per germline, CDR1 MNHEY and CDR2 SMNVEV (reference sequence). This CDR3 has 13 amino acids. V was shortened by 4 bases and J by 5 bases, with 12 bases between the two germline ends. The CDR3 sequence is CASSYGGWHEQYF. The CDR3 DNA is TGTGCCAGCAGTTATGGAGGGTGGCACGAGCAGTACTTC.

The chain combines TRBV4-3 with TRBJ2-7; the D gene is possibly TRBD2 (6 bases). V was clipped by 5 bases and J by 2 bases, with 13 bases between them. The germline CDR1 and CDR2 sequences are LGHNA and YSLEER. This CDR3 has 14 amino acids. In DNA, the CDR3 is TGCGCCAGCAGCGCTGGGACTTCGACCTACGAGCAGTACTTC. Protein: CASSAGTSTYEQYF.

The J gene is TRBJ2-5, the V gene TRBV30, with 12 bases that match TRBD2. V lost 5 bases and J lost 1; bases outside the gene matches: 5. Germline assignment: CDR1 GTSNPN and CDR2 SVGIG (reference sequence). The CDR3 runs 15 residues. CDR3: CAWALAGGGQETQYF. CDR3 in DNA: TGTGCCTGGGCCCTAGCGGGGGGGGGCCAAGAGACCCAGTACTTC.

V and J are TRBV5-4 and TRBJ1-4; 9 positions agree with TRBD1. Unmatched junction bases numbered 4, after V lost 0 bases and J lost 7 bases. CDR1 is SGHNT, CDR2 YYREEE, per germline (reference sequence). CDR3 length: 15 amino acids. The CDR3 DNA reads TGTGCCAGCAGCTTGGGGGGACAGGGCGGTGAAAAACTGTTTTTT. This gives the protein CASSLGGQGGEKLFF.

This clone was observed a single time. The rearrangement links TRBV19 to TRBJ1-5, with D possibly being TRBD1 (6 bases). The CDR3 runs 17 residues. Per the germline V gene, CDR1 is LNHDA and CDR2 is SQIVND (reference sequence). Deletions cut 5 bases from V and 5 bases from J, with 22 bases between. The CDR3 coding sequence is TGTGCCAGTAGTTCCCCTCCCAGGACAGACGTGGATCAGCCCCAGCATTTT. Its protein is CASSSPPRTDVDQPQHF.